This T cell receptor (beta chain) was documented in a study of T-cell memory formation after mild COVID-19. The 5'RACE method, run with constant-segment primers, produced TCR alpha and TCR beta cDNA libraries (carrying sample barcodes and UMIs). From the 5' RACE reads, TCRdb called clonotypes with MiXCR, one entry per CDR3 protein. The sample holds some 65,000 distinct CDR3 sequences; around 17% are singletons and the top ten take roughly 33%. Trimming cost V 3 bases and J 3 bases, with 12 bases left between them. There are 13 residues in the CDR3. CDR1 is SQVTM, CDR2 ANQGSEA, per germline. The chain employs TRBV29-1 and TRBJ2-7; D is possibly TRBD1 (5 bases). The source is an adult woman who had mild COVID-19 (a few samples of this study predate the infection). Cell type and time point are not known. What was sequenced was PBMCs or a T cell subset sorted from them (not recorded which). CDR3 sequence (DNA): TGCAGCGTTGAGAGGCCGGACAACTACGAGCAGTACTTC. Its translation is CSVERPDNYEQYF.